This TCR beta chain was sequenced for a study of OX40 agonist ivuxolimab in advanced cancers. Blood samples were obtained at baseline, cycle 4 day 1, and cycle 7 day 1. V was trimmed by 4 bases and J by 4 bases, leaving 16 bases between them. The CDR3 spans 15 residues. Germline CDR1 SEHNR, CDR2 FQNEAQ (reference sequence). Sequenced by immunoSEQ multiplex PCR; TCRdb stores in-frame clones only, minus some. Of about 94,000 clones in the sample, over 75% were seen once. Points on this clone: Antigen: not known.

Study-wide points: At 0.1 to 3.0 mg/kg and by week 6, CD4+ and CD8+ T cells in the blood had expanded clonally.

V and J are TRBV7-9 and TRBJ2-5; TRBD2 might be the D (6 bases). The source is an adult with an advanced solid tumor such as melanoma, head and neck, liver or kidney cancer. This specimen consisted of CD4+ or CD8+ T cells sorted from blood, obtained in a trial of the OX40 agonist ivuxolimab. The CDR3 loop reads CASSSQRAGGETQYF. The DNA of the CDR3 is TGTGCCAGCAGCTCTCAGCGGGCCGGGGGAGAGACCCAGTACTTC.